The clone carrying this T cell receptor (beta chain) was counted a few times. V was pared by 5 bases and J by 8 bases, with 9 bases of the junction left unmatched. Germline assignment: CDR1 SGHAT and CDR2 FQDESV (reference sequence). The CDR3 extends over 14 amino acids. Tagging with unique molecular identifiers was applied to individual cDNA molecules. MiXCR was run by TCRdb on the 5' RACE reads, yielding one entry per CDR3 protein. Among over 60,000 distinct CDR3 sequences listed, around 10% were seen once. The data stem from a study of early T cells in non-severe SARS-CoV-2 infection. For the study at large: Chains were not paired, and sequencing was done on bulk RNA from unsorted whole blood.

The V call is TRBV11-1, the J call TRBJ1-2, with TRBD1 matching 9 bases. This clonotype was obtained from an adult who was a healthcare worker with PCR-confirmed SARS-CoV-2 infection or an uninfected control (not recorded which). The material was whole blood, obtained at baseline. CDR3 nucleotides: TGTGCCAGCAGCCTCGGGACAGGGTCAGGAGGCTACACCTTC. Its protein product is CASSLGTGSGGYTF. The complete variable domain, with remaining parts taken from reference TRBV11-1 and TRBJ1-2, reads EAEVAQSPRYKITEKSQAVAFWCDPISGHATLYWYRQILGQGPELLVQFQDESVVDDSQLPKDRFSAERLKGVDSTLKIQPAELGDSAMYLCASSLGTGSGGYTFGSGTRLTVV.